A selection of T cell receptor beta chains follows, all from one sample in a study of shared T cell receptors in the human thymus. Clones were read by immunoSEQ multiplex PCR, and TCRdb kept only the in-frame ones, dropping some. The data show hundreds of thousands of clones, around 87% seen once. The data also belong to a second study, concerning human thymus T cells.

The sequenced sample was thymocytes. Receptors were obtained from a boy less than two years old with a congenital heart defect. Each CDR3 is given with its conserved first and last residue. The order of the fields is CDR3 length, J gene, V gene, CDR3 protein.

12 TRBJ1-3 TRBV9 CASSAAGNTIYF
14 TRBJ1-4 TRBV2 CASSGSYRGEKLFF
16 TRBJ2-5 TRBV7-2 CASSPGGLAAQETQYF
18 TRBJ2-2 TRBV5-4 CASSRRPSQGPNTGELFF
15 TRBJ1-1 TRBV6-5 CASSHFLLMNTEAFF
14 TRBJ2-1 TRBV10-3 CATSGLAEGDEQFF
12 TRBJ1-5 TRBV10-1 CASSESHQPQHF
19 TRBJ2-7 TRBV4-3 CASSQEAGEGNCSSYEQYF
18 TRBJ2-5 TRBV5-6 CASSLAFEGERPRETQYF
15 TRBJ2-3 TRBV7-3 CASSYGGLHANTQYF
14 TRBJ2-3 TRBV6-5 CASSYDTGTDTQYF
16 TRBJ2-7 TRBV25-1 CASTENGAGAVYEQYF
14 TRBJ1-3 TRBV5-1 CASSPTGTGNTIYF
15 TRBJ2-3 TRBV4-1 CASSQAGLDSDTQYF
13 TRBJ1-5 TRBV28 CASSFTGLQPQHF
16 TRBJ1-5 TRBV6-6 CASSYSRVYSNQPQHF
15 TRBJ2-5 TRBV27 CASSLIQQGQETQYF
15 TRBJ2-1 TRBV6-1 CASSEVLAGGEEQFF
17 TRBJ1-5 TRBV19 CASSPKGTGDSNQPQHF
12 TRBJ2-7 TRBV29-1 CSVGAVRYEQYF
15 TRBJ2-7 TRBV6-5 CASSYLAGRPYEQYF
16 TRBJ2-6 TRBV28 CASRGQGVDGANVLTF
16 TRBJ2-1 TRBV2 CASSDPSIFLAGGQFF
13 TRBJ2-1 TRBV29-1 CSAPTGIPNEQFF
18 TRBJ2-5 TRBV5-1 CASSLALARDRYQEAQYF
18 TRBJ2-1 TRBV28 CASSANSLGRALSDEQFF
11 TRBJ2-1 TRBV29-1 CSVDPPGEQFF
17 TRBJ1-6 TRBV2 CASSERDREAYNSPLHF
16 - TRBV5-1 CASSPTAANNFYEQYF
15 TRBJ2-1 TRBV2 CASSAAEAAYNEQFF
18 TRBJ1-4 TRBV10-3 CAIAETGGVYPTNEKLFF
19 TRBJ2-1 TRBV4-3 CASSQEGPWEGTRYNEQFF
12 TRBJ1-5 TRBV7-6 CASSLLLGPQHF
17 TRBJ1-5 TRBV9 CASSPAGTGPPNQPQHF
18 TRBJ2-1 TRBV7-6 CASSLGQGATSSYNEQFF
14 TRBJ1-6 TRBV5-1 CASSRSSYNSPLHF
14 TRBJ1-4 TRBV27 CASSSTGRGEKLFF
14 TRBJ1-3 TRBV6-6 CASMGDRAINTIYF
14 TRBJ1-1 TRBV7-9 CASSSPVTGTEAFF
11 TRBJ1-1 TRBV7-2 CASSLGVIAFF
14 TRBJ2-5 TRBV29-1 CSVQGLVGQETQYF
16 TRBJ1-4 TRBV6-6 CASSLPVEGPNEKLFF
18 TRBJ2-3 TRBV4-1 CASSQVKIAEKETDTQYF
14 TRBJ2-7 TRBV30 CAWSPRTGVGEQYF
12 TRBJ1-1 TRBV27 CASSFRGTEAFF
12 TRBJ1-1 TRBV6-5 CASSHSITEAFF
11 TRBJ2-1 TRBV20-1 CSALGLDEQFF
17 TRBJ2-2 TRBV15 CATSRDFRQGPPGELFF
16 TRBJ1-4 TRBV12-5 CASGLVYRGNNEKLFF
16 TRBJ2-5 TRBV7-2 CASRLPSKGAQETQYF
16 TRBJ1-6 TRBV6-6 CASSKPRDSSNSPLHF
14 TRBJ2-4 TRBV2 CASRDRIAKNIQYF
19 TRBJ1-1 TRBV5-8 CASSFVFCDSKNLNTEAFF
15 TRBJ1-1 TRBV18 CASSGGERRNTEAFF
16 TRBJ2-7 TRBV4-3 CASSQVRTSESYEQYF
13 TRBJ1-1 TRBV7-8 CASSPGQGNGAFF
15 TRBJ1-5 TRBV4-2 CASSQADRGNQPQHF
14 TRBJ2-7 TRBV25-1 CASSEFGRPGEQYF
14 TRBJ2-3 TRBV6-5 CASRLRGGPDTQYF
15 TRBJ1-2 TRBV5-4 CASSSPGSTNYGYTF